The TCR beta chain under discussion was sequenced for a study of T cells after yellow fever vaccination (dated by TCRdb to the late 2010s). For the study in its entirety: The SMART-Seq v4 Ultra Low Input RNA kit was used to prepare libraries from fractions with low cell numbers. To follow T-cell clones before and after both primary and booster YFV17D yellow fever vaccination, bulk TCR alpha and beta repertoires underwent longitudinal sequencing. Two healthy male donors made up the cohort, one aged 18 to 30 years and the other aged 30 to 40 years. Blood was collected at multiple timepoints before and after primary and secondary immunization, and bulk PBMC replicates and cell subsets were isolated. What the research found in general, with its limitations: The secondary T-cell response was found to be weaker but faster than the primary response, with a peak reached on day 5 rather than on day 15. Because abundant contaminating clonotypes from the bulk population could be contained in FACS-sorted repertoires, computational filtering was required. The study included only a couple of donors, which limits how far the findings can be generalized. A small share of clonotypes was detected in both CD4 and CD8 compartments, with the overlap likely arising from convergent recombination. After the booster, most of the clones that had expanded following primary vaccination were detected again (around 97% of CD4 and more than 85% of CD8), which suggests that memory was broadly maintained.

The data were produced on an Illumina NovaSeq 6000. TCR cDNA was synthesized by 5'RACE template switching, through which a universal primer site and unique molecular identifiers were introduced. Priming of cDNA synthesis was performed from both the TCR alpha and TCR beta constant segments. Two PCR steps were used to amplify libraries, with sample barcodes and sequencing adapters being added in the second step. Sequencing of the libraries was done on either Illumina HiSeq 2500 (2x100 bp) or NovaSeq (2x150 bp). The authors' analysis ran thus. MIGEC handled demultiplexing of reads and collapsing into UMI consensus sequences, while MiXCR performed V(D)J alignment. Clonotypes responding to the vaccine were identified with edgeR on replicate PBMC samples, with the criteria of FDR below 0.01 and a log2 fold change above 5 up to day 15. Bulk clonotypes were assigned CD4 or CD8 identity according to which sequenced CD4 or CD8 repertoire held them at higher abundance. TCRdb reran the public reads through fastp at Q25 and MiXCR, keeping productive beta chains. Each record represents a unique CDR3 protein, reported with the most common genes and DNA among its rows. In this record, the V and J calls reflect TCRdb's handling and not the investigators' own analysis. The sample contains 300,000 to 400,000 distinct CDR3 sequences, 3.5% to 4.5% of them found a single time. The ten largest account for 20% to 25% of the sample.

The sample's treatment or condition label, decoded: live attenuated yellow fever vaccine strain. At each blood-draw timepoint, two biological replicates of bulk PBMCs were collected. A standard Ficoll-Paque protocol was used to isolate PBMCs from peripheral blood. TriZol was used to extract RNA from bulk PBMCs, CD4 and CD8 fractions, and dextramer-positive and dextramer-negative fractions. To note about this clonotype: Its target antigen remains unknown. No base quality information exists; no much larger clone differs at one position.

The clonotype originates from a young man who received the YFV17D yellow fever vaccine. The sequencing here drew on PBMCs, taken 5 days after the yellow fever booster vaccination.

The nucleotide sequence is given as TGCAGTGCTAGGGGCAGGATCTCTGGAAACACCATATATTTT. Its protein reads: CSARGRISGNTIYF. Recombination joined TRBV20-1 with TRBJ1-3; the D segment cannot be called with confidence. Measured from the cysteine to the phenylalanine, the CDR3 is 14 residues long. This entry keeps only the CDR3 DNA: 42 bases, framed from base 1. The junction shows trimming of 3 bases on V and 0 bases on J, plus 9 bases between the germline ends. CDR1 and CDR2 are drawn from the germline V gene (reference sequence): DFQATT, SNEGSKA.